The 8 T cell receptor beta chains below were found in one sample sequenced in a study of spatial heterogeneity in lung cancer. TCRdb re-called the 5' RACE reads through MiXCR, storing one row per CDR3 protein. The table shows just under 95,000 distinct CDR3 sequences, with roughly 12% occurring only once. As to time point: sample taken at primary tumor resection. Sequencing was performed on whole RNA extracted from tumor and nontumor lung tissue, or from frozen PBMC, and the material was left unsorted. Sequences were derived from PBMCs, sampled at surgery. These receptor sequences come from a male donor with early-stage non-small cell lung cancer.

This clonotype was recorded many times. The chain is built from TRBV28 and TRBJ1-1; D is unclear. The V end was cut by 5 bases, the J end by 1 base, with 11 bases between. Germline-derived CDR1 and CDR2 are MDHEN and SYDVKM. The CDR3 is 14 residues long. The CDR3 nucleotides are TGTGCCAGCAGTGCGACGTCGGCGAACACTGAAGCTTTCTTT. It translates to CASSATSANTEAFF.

This clonotype turned up a few times. This rearrangement joins TRBV30 to TRBJ2-4; 10 positions agree with TRBD1. CDR1 GTSNPN and CDR2 SVGIG come from the germline V gene (reference sequence). V shed 4 bases and J 10 bases; nucleotides not matched to a gene: 16. The CDR3 has 16 residues. CDR3 loop: CAWTIPRTGGNEIQYF. CDR3 nucleotide sequence: TGTGCCTGGACTATACCCCGGACAGGGGGAAACGAGATTCAGTACTTC.

This chain joins TRBV4-3 and TRBJ1-1, with 8 bases fitting TRBD1. CDR1 is LGHNA, CDR2 YSLEER, per germline. V trimming: 1 base; J trimming: 3 bases; junction bases outside the gene matches: 4. The CDR3 totals 15 residues. CDR3 in amino acids: CASSQGTGFDTEAFF. CDR3 nucleotides: TGCGCCAGCAGCCAAGGGACAGGGTTCGACACTGAAGCTTTCTTT.

The V and J genes are TRBV12-3 or TRBV12-4 and TRBJ2-5, with 9 bases aligning to TRBD1. J lost 5 bases, V lost 6 bases, and 7 bases had no gene match. The CDR3 is made up of 14 amino acids. CDR3 sequence reads: CASREGQGAETQYF. In DNA form, the CDR3 reads TGTGCCAGCAGAGAGGGACAGGGAGCCGAGACCCAGTACTTC.

This clonotype appeared a few times. CDR3 nucleotide sequence: TGCAGCGTTGCCCCCGGGACGACCTACGAGCAGTACTTC. This codes for CSVAPGTTYEQYF. The chain uses TRBV29-1 and TRBJ2-7; possibly TRBD1 or TRBD2 for D (5 bases each). The CDR3 is made up of 13 amino acids. Between the trimmed V and J ends, which lost 4 bases and 2 bases, there was a span of 12 bases. Germline lookup yields CDR1 SQVTM and CDR2 ANQGSEA.

The sample holds a few counts of this clonotype. V usage is TRBV27 and J usage is TRBJ2-5; 11 nucleotides agree with TRBD2. CDR3 length: 15 amino acids. With V trimmed by 6 bases and J by 5 bases, 8 bases remained unmatched. Germline-derived CDR1 and CDR2 are MNHEY and SMNVEV (reference sequence). CDR3 nucleotide sequence: TGTGCCAGCAGGATAGCGGGGGGGAGACTGGAGACCCAGTACTTC. Amino acids: CASRIAGGRLETQYF.

This clonotype was seen only a few times. The rearrangement uses TRBV7-9 and TRBJ2-1, with TRBD2 matching 10 bases. The CDR3 totals 14 residues. Germline loops: CDR1 SEHNR, CDR2 FQNEAQ (reference sequence). Trimming removed 1 base from V and 15 bases from J; junction bases left unmatched: 9. The CDR3 DNA reads as TGTGCCAGCAGCTTAGAATCCAGCGGGGGGGCTGGGTTCTTC. Translated: CASSLESSGGAGFF.

This clonotype was picked up many times. V and J are TRBV15 and TRBJ2-1; D is undetermined. There are 12 residues in the CDR3. V dropped 1 base and J dropped 7 bases, with 5 bases sitting between them. The germline V gene encodes CDR1 LNHNV and CDR2 YYDKDF (reference sequence). CDR3 residues: CATSRVQNEQFF. In nucleotides, the CDR3 is TGTGCCACCAGCAGAGTCCAAAATGAGCAGTTCTTC. The complete variable domain, with remaining parts taken from reference TRBV15 and TRBJ2-1, reads DAMVIQNPRYQVTQFGKPVTLSCSQTLNHNVMYWYQQKSSQAPKLLFHYYDKDFNNEADTPDNFQSRRPNTSFCFLDIRSPGLGDTAMYLCATSRVQNEQFFGPGTRLTVL.